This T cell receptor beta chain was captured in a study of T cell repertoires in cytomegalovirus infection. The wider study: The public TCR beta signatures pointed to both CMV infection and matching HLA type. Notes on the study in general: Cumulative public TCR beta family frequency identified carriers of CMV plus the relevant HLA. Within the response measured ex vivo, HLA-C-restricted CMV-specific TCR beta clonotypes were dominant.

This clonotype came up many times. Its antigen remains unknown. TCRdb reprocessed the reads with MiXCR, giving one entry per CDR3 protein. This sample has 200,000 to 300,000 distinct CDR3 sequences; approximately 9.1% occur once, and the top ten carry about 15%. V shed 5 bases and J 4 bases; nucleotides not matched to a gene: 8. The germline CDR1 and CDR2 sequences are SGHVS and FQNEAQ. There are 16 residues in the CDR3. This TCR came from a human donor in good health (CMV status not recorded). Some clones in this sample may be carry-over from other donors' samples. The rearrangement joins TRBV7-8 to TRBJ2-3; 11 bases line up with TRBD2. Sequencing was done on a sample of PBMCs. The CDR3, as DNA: TGTGCCAGCAGCCCCCTACTAGCGGGGGAGGCAGATACGCAGTATTTT. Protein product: CASSPLLAGEADTQYF.